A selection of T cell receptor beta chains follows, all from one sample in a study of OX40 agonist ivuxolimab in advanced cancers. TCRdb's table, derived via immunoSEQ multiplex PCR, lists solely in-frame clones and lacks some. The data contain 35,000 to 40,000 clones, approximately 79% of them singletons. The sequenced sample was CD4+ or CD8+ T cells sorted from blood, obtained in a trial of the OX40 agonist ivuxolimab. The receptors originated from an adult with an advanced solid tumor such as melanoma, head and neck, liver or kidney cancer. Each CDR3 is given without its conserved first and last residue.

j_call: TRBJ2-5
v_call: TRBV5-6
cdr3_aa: ASSYRTGSGETQY

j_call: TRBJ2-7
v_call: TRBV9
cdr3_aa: ASSHSLAGGSYEQY

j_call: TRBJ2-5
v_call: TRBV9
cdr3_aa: ASSLRPLAGFGETQY

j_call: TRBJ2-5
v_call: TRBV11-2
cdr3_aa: ASSLAPDREETQY

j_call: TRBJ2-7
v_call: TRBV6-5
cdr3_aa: ASRRLAGGSYEQY

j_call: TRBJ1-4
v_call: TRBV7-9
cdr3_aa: ASSLAVGVGSEKLF

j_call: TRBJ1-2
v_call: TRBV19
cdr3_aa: ASGTANYGYT

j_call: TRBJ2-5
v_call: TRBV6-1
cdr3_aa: ASSKGLAGGETQY

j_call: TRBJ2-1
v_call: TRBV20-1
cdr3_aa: SVGGPNEQF

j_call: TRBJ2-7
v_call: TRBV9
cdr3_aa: ASSVGHRGDYEQY

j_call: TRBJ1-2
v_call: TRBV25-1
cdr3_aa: ASSDHSQGFYGYT

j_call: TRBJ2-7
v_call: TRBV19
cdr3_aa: ASSIVAGGAEQY

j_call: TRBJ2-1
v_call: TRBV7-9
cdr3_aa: ASSPPGVARNNEQF

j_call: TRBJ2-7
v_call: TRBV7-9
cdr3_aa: ASSLGQSSYEQY

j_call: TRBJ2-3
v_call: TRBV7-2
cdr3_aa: ASSRQQGRTDTQY

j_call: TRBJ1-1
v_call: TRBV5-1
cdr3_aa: ASSLDGADTEAF

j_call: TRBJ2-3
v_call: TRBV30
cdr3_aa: ACRVEPGRTDTQY

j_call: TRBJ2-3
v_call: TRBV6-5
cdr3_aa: ASSYRGLAGGRTQY

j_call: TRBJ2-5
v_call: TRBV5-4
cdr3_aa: ASSLRQSLEQY

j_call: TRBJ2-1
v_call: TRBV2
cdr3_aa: ASRWMFLRVQGTNEQF

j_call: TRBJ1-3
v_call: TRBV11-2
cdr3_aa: ASSRDRIQDTIY

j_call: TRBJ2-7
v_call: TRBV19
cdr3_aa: ASKSDSSYEQY

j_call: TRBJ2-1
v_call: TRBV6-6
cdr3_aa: ASSLTNEQF

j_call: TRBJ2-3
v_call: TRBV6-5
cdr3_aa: ASTDAEGSRDTQY

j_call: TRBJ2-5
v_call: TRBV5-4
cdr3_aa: ASSLDVGLGQETQY

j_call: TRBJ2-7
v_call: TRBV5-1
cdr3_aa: ASSATGGGIYEQY

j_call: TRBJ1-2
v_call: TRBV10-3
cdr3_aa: AISESGADGYGYT

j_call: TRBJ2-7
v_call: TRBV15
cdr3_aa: ATSRGRQGAYEQY

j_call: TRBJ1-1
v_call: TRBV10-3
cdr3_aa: AISESSRVKNTEAF

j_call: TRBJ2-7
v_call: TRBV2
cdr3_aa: ASSRRSGIKYEQY

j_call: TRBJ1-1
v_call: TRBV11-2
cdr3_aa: ASSLLGTGLNTEAF

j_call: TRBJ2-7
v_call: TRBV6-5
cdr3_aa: ASSYLRNYEQY

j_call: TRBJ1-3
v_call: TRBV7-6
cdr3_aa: ASSQRTGAPGNTIY

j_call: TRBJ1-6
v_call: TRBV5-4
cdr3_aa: ASSSRTGNSPLH

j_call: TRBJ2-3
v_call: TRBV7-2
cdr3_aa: ASSWIVVGGTDTQY

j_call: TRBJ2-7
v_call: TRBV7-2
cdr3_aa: ASSLTTNKQY

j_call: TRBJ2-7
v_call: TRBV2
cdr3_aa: ASSDPGQVPREQY

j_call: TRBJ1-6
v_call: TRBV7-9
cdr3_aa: ASSQAGRDSPLH

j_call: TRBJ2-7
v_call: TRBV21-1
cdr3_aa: ASRPRRGAHYEQY

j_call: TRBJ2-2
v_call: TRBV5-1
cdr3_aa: ASSGTGGINTGELF

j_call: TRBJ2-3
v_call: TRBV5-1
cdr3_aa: ASSLGADSTDTQY

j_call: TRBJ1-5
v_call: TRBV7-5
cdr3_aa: VRSLGLVGNQPQH

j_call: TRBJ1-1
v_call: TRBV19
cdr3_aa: ASSPRDRVPEAF

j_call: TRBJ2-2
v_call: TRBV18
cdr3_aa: ASSLHATSGTNTGELF

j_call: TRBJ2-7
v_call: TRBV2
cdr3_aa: ASVGVHEQY

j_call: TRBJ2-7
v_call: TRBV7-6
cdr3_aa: ASSLGTEVSYEQY

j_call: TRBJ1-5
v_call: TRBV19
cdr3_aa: ASSSRNYNQPQH

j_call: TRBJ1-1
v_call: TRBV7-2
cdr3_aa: ASSLGTLGDTEAF

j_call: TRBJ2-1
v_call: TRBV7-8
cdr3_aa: ASSSATVPTAYNEQF

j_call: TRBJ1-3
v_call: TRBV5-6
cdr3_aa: ASSLLTAGGNTIY

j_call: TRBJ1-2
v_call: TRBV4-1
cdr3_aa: ASSQGRSPLTYGYT

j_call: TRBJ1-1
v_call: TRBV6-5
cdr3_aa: ASSSQGMNTEAF

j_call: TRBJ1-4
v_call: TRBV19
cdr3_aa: ASSIRGGSVNEKLF

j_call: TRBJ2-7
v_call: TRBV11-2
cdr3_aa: ASSPGQSAYEQY

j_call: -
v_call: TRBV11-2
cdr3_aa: ASSLISEAQGEQY